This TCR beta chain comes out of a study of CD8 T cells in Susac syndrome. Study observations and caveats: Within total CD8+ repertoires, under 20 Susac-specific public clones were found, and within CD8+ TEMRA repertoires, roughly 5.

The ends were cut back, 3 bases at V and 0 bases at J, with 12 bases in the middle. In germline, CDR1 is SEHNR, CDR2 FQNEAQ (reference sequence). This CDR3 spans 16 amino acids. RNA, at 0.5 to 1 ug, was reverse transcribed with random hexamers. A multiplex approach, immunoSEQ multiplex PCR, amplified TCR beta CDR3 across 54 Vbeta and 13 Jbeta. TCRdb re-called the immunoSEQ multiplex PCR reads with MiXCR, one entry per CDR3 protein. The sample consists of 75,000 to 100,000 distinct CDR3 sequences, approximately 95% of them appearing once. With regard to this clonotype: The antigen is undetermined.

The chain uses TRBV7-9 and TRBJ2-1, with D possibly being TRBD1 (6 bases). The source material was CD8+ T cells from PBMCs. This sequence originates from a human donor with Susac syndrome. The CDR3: CASSFGTLGSYNEQFF. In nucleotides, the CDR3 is TGTGCCAGCAGCTTCGGGACACTGGGCTCCTACAATGAGCAGTTCTTC.